Included here is one T cell receptor beta chain sequence, with context. Its matching antigen is unknown. The data were taken from a study of fetal regulatory T cell absence and autoimmunity. This CDR3 is built from 14 residues. J was trimmed by 5 bases and V by 5 bases; bases with no gene match: 9. CDR1 and CDR2 (germline): WNHNN, SYGVQD (reference sequence). Study conclusions and caveats: Cord blood and pancreas showed broadly similar TRB gene family usage.

The survey-level immunoSEQ assay was used. The table came from immunoSEQ multiplex PCR; TCRdb's copy has only in-frame clones and leaves some out. This table has around 100,000 clones, roughly 78% appearing once. The chain combines TRBV10-1 with TRBJ2-7, with 7 positions matching TRBD1. Sequencing was done on a sample of pancreas tissue. The receptor was derived from a male donor with IPEX syndrome. The CDR3 bases are TGCGCCAGCAGTAGACAGGGAGAGTGGGACGAGCAGTACTTC. Translated, it gives CASSRQGEWDEQYF.